This TCR beta chain was found in a study of cytomegalovirus exposure and HLA in healthy donors. Use of 60 Vbeta and 13 Jbeta primers characterized the PCR. Measured with immunoSEQ multiplex PCR; TCRdb has only the in-frame clones, and not every one. This sample carries 120,000 or so clones, roughly 80% of them seen once, and the ten largest clones take 1%. Trimming cost V 5 bases and J 1 base; bases outside gene matches: 4. Germline CDR1 reads SSHAT; CDR2 reads FNYEAQ (reference sequence). This CDR3 spans 14 amino acids. This receptor was identified in a man in his forties in good health and CMV-seronegative. The chain has TRBV7-7 and TRBJ2-5, with 7 bases aligning to TRBD2. The specimen was PBMCs. The CDR3 DNA is TGTGCCAGCAGCCCTACTAGCGCCCAAGAGACCCAGTACTTC. Translation gives CASSPTSAQETQYF.